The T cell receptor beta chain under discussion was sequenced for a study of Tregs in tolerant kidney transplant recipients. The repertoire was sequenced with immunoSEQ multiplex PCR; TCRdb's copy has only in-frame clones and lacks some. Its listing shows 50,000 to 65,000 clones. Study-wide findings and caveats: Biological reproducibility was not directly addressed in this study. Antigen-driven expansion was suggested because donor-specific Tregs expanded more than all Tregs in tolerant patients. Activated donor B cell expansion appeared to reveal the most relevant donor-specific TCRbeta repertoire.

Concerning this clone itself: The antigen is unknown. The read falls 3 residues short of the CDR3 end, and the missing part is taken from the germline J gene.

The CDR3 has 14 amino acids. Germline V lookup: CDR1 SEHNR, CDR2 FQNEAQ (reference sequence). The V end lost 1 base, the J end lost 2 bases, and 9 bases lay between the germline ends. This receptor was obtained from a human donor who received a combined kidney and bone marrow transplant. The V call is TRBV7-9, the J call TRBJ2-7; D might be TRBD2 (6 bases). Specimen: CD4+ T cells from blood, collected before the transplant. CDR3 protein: CASSLGGETYEQYF. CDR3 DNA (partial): TGTGCCAGCAGCTTAGGGGGGGAAACCTACGAG.